Each of the 22 T cell receptor beta chains below was sequenced from the same sample in a study of cytomegalovirus exposure and HLA in healthy donors (dated by TCRdb to 2016 to 2017). The method was the immunoSEQ multiplex PCR assay. TCRdb mirrors the immuneACCESS table, restricted to in-frame sequences. Some clones are absent from its copies; in checked studies, under half trace to an unresolved V gene, and the reason for the others is unknown. Recorded for this sample are 80,000 to 100,000 clones; roughly 93% of them occurred a single time. The top ten constitute less than 2.5% of the sample. The specimen sequenced was PBMCs. The origin of the receptors is a man aged 30 to 45 in good health and CMV-seronegative.

The CDR3 region is CASSGGGTGELFF. CDR3 bases: TGCGCCAGCAGTGGCGGCGGAACCGGGGAGCTGTTTTTT. The gene calls are TRBV10-1 and TRBJ2-2; D is unclear. Germline CDR1 is WNHNN and CDR2 is SYGVQD (reference sequence). This CDR3 is 13 amino acids long. V lost 4 bases to trimming and J lost 5 bases, with 8 bases between them.

This clone was recorded a few times. V usage is TRBV23-1 and J usage is TRBJ1-2; D may be TRBD1 (6 bases). TRBV23-1 is recorded as an ORF, its role being uncertain. The CDR3 contains 17 residues. With 2 bases removed from V and 1 base from J, the gap between germline ends came to 17 bases. The CDR3 spells CASSQRGKVRGNYGYTF. For the CDR3, the DNA is TGCGCCAGCAGTCAAAGGGGTAAGGTCAGGGGTAACTATGGCTACACCTTC.

The J gene is TRBJ2-7, the V gene TRBV6-6; 11 bases align to TRBD1. The CDR3 is made up of 15 amino acids. The V and J ends lost 4 bases and 6 bases, in that order; junction bases with no gene match: 8. The germline V gene has CDR1 MNHNY and CDR2 SVGAGI (reference sequence). CDR3 residues: CASSSPGQGVPEQYF. DNA of the CDR3: TGTGCCAGCAGTTCTCCGGGACAGGGGGTGCCCGAGCAGTACTTC.

This clone is a singleton in its sample. The rearrangement links TRBV9 to TRBJ2-5, with TRBD2 as a possible D gene (6 bases). Between the trimmed V and J ends, which lost 1 base and 1 base, there was a span of 11 bases. Per germline, CDR1 SGDLS and CDR2 YYNGEE. This CDR3 has 15 amino acids. The CDR3 bases are TGTGCCAGCAGCGTATCGGCGGGGCCCCAAGAGACCCAGTACTTC. Its protein product is CASSVSAGPQETQYF.

The chain uses TRBV18 and TRBJ2-5, with D maybe TRBD2 (6 bases). V lost 3 bases, J lost 3 bases, and 8 bases lay in between. Germline V gene data show CDR1 as KGHSH and CDR2 as LQKENI. The CDR3 has 13 residues. The CDR3 loop reads CASSPGGKETQYF. Written as DNA, the CDR3 is TGTGCCAGCTCACCGGGAGGAAAAGAGACCCAGTACTTC.

The chain carries TRBV10-2 and TRBJ1-4, with D tentatively TRBD1 (5 bases). From germline, CDR1 is WSHSY and CDR2 SAAADI. There are 13 residues in the CDR3. Trimming took 8 bases from V and 8 from J, leaving 15 bases between them. The CDR3 region has the DNA TGCGCCAGCTCGGGACTCCCGGGGGAAAAACTGTTTTTT. Protein sequence: CASSGLPGEKLFF.

This chain connects TRBV2 to TRBJ2-3; 9 nucleotides align to TRBD2. The CDR3 is 13 amino acids. V lost 10 bases to trimming and J lost 1 base; unmatched junction nucleotides: 3. The germline V gene has CDR1 SNHLY and CDR2 FYNNEI. The CDR3 loop is CANQRGGTDTQYF. In DNA, the CDR3 is TGTGCCAACCAGCGGGGGGGCACAGATACGCAGTATTTT.

This chain uses TRBV6-1 with TRBJ2-1; D call uncertain. The CDR3 is 13 residues long. Germline lookup yields CDR1 MNHNS and CDR2 SASEGT. With 1 base removed from V and 4 bases from J, the gap between germline ends came to 5 bases. The CDR3 DNA reads as TGTGCCAGCAGTGAAGACAAATACAATGAGCAGTTCTTC. It specifies CASSEDKYNEQFF.

The V call is TRBV11-2, the J call TRBJ2-7, with a possible D match to TRBD1 (5 bases). Germline loops: CDR1 SGHAT, CDR2 FQNNGV. Trimming left V 3 bases short and J 4 bases short, with 7 bases between. The CDR3 consists of 12 residues. The CDR3 spells CASSLGQYEQYF. CDR3 sequence (DNA): TGTGCCAGCAGCTTGGGGCAATACGAGCAGTACTTC.

This rearrangement joins TRBV6-6 to TRBJ1-5; D ambiguous. CDR3 length: 11 residues. Germline CDR1 is MNHNY and CDR2 is SVGAGI (reference sequence). V was cut by 5 bases and J by 4 bases, with 3 bases left in between. The CDR3 region has the DNA TGTGCCAGCAGTCAGAATCAGCCCCAGCATTTT. Translation gives CASSQNQPQHF.

The chain combines TRBV6-6 with TRBJ2-5; 7 nucleotides align to TRBD1. The germline V gene encodes CDR1 MNHNY and CDR2 SVGAGI (reference sequence). This CDR3 is 15 amino acids long. Losses at the gene ends were 2 bases for V and 2 bases for J; bases not matched to a gene: 5. DNA for the CDR3: TGTGCCAGCAGTTACCCGAACAGGGGACAAGAGACCCAGTACTTC. This codes for CASSYPNRGQETQYF.

The chain joins TRBV11-2 to TRBJ1-2; the match to TRBD1 covers 8 bases. After removal of 5 bases from V and 0 bases from J, the junction contained 5 bases not matched to a gene. CDR1 and CDR2 (germline): SGHAT, FQNNGV. The CDR3 covers 15 residues. CDR3 DNA: TGTGCCAGCAGCACACGACAGGGGACTAACTATGGCTACACCTTC. Protein: CASSTRQGTNYGYTF.

J is TRBJ2-1 and V is TRBV12-5; 12 bases match TRBD1. The CDR3 covers 15 residues. V trimming: 6 bases; J trimming: 6 bases; junction bases outside the gene matches: 6. The germline CDR1 and CDR2 sequences are LGHNT and FRNRAP. The CDR3 nucleotides read TGTGCTAGTGGCACCGGGACAGGGGGCTTCAATGAGCAGTTCTTC. Translating it yields CASGTGTGGFNEQFF.

The CDR3 region is CASSESFAIGGSTDTQYF. CDR3 bases: TGCGCCAGCAGTGAGTCGTTTGCTATCGGCGGGAGCACAGATACGCAGTATTTT. The chain employs TRBV10-2 and TRBJ2-3, with D maybe TRBD2 (5 bases). V gave up 0 bases and J gave up 0 bases, with 16 bases separating them. The germline V gene has CDR1 WSHSY and CDR2 SAAADI. This CDR3 contains 18 residues.

The rearrangement uses TRBV28 and TRBJ1-1; 7 bases map to TRBD1. The trim removed 6 bases at V and 1 base at J, leaving 11 bases unmatched. The germline gives CDR1 MDHEN, CDR2 SYDVKM. CDR3 length equals 16 residues. CDR3 sequence: CASSDWTGETNTEAFF. The CDR3 DNA reads as TGTGCCAGCAGCGATTGGACAGGTGAGACGAACACTGAAGCTTTCTTT.

The V and J genes are TRBV11-3 and TRBJ2-7; 8 bases match TRBD1. The CDR3 is 15 amino acids. Trimming removed 2 bases from V and 2 bases from J; junction bases left unmatched: 5. Looked up from germline, CDR1 is SGHNT and CDR2 is YENEEA. As DNA, the CDR3 is TGTGCCAGCAGCTTACGTGGACAGGGTGCCTACGAGCAGTACTTC. Amino acid sequence: CASSLRGQGAYEQYF.

The genes are TRBV7-8 and TRBJ2-5; TRBD2 matches 11 bases. J lost 3 bases, V lost 5 bases, and 5 bases had no gene match. This CDR3 comprises 15 residues. Germline CDR1 SGHVS, CDR2 FQNEAQ. This CDR3 is CASSVTSGNKETQYF. Written as DNA, the CDR3 is TGTGCCAGCAGCGTGACTAGCGGGAACAAAGAGACCCAGTACTTC.

J is TRBJ2-7 and V is TRBV11-1; a possible D gene is TRBD1 (6 bases). V shed 1 base and J shed 4 bases, with 8 bases lying between them. CDR3 length: 13 amino acids. Germline CDR1 and CDR2: SGHAT and FQDESV (reference sequence). The CDR3 region has the DNA TGTGCCAGCAGCTTAGACAGGGAGTACGAGCAGTACTTC. It specifies CASSLDREYEQYF. The variable domain in full, with the rest retrieved from reference TRBV11-1 and TRBJ2-7, is EAEVAQSPRYKITEKSQAVAFWCDPISGHATLYWYRQILGQGPELLVQFQDESVVDDSQLPKDRFSAERLKGVDSTLKIQPAELGDSAMYLCASSLDREYEQYFGPGTRLTVT.

This chain joins TRBV5-4 and TRBJ1-1, with TRBD1 matching over 11 bases. Germline V gene lookup returns CDR1 SGHNT and CDR2 YYREEE (reference sequence). V was clipped by 4 bases and J by 5 bases; unmatched bases: 10. The CDR3 is 16 amino acids. CDR3 in amino acids: CASSPAPGQGDTEAFF. CDR3 bases: TGTGCCAGCAGCCCGGCCCCGGGACAGGGGGATACTGAAGCTTTCTTT.

V is TRBV6-5 and J is TRBJ1-5, with D perhaps TRBD1 (6 bases). V was clipped by 5 bases and J by 3 bases, with 14 bases between them. Germline V gene sequence: CDR1 MNHEY, CDR2 SVGAGI. CDR3 length: 15 residues. CDR3 nucleotide sequence: TGTGCCAGCAGTAACAGGGCAGGGAACAATCAGCCCCAGCATTTT. Protein product: CASSNRAGNNQPQHF.

The chain employs TRBV4-1 and TRBJ2-3; possible D gene TRBD2, 5 bases. The CDR3 totals 14 residues. Germline V CDR1 and CDR2: MGHRA, YSYEKL. Trimming stripped 2 bases from V and 1 base from J, with 7 bases between. This CDR3 reads CASSQIGGTDTQYF. CDR3 DNA sequence: TGCGCCAGCAGCCAAATCGGGGGCACAGATACGCAGTATTTT.

The chain employs TRBV10-2 and TRBJ1-5; 10 bases line up with TRBD1. Germline V CDR1 and CDR2: WSHSY, SAAADI. V trimming: 8 bases; J trimming: 1 base; junction bases outside the gene matches: 5. The CDR3 spans 15 residues. The CDR3 reads CASRDRGLSNQPQHF. The CDR3 nucleotides read TGCGCCAGCCGGGACAGGGGCCTGAGCAATCAGCCCCAGCATTTT.